The T cell receptor (beta chain) under discussion was sequenced for a study of cytomegalovirus exposure and HLA in healthy donors. 13 Jbeta primers and 60 Vbeta primers were used for the PCR. Using immunoSEQ multiplex PCR, the repertoire was profiled, and TCRdb retains in-frame clones only, with some absent. The sample contains roughly 100,000 clones, 50% to 70% of which appear only once. Germline CDR1 SGHRS, CDR2 YFSETQ. The J segment lost 0 bases and the V segment lost 5 bases, leaving 6 bases of the junction unmatched. This CDR3 spans 15 amino acids. The clonotype was recovered from a man aged 25-45 years in good health and CMV-seropositive. Sample: PBMCs. This chain links TRBV5-1 with TRBJ2-3; 7 positions match TRBD2. The CDR3 nucleotides read TGCGCCAGCAGTTTCAGCGGGGTTAGCACAGATACGCAGTATTTT. This gives the protein CASSFSGVSTDTQYF.